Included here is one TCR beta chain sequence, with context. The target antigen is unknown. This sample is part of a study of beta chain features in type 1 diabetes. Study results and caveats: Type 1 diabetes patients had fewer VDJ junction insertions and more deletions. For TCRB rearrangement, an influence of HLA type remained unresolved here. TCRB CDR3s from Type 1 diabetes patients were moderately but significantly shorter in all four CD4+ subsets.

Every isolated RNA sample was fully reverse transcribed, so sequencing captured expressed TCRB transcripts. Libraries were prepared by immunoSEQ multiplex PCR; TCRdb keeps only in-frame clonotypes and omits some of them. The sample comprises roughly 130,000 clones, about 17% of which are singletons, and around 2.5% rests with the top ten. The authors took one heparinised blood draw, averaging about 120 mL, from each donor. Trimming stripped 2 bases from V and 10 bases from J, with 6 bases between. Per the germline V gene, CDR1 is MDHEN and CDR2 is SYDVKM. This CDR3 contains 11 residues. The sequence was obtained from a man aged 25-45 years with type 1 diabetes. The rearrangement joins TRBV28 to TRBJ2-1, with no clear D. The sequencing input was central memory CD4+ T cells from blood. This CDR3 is CASSLGWEQFF. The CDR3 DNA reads TGTGCCAGCAGTTTAGGTTGGGAGCAGTTCTTC.